This entry concerns a single T cell receptor beta chain. Its antigen is unknown. The sample originates from a study of T cells in localized non-small cell lung cancer. General study points: In the blood, greater T cell density corresponded to longer overall survival. A median of around 60 clones ranked among the top 100 in tumor appeared in adjacent lung. The study found T cell clonality highest in uninvolved adjacent lung, above tumor.

The data were produced by immunoSEQ multiplex PCR, yet TCRdb's version contains in-frame clones alone and is incomplete. The top ten hold about an eighth of the sample, which has tens of thousands of clones, approximately 91% seen once. The material sequenced was peripheral blood, taken before any cancer treatment. The TCR sequence derives from a male donor older than 55 with stage I lung adenocarcinoma.

CDR3 sequence: CSDSRGRDEQFF. The DNA for the CDR3 is TGCAGCGACTCACGGGGGCGGGATGAGCAGTTCTTC. The V gene is TRBV29-1, the J gene TRBJ2-1; D could derive from TRBD1 or TRBD2 (6 bases each). Germline V gene data show CDR1 as SQVTM and CDR2 as ANQGSEA. Trimming took 7 bases from V and 8 from J, leaving 15 bases between them. This CDR3 has 12 residues.